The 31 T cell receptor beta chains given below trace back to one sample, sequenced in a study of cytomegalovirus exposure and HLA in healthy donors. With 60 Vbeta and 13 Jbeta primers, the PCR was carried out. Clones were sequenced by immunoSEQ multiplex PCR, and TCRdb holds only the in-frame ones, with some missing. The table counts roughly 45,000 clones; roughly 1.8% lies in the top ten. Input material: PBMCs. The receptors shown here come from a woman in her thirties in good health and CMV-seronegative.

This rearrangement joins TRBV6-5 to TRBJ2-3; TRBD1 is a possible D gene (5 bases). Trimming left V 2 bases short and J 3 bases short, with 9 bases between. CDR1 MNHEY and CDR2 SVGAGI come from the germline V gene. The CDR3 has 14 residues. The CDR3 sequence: CASSYGAGTDTQYF. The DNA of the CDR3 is TGTGCCAGCAGTTACGGGGCAGGGACAGATACGCAGTATTTT.

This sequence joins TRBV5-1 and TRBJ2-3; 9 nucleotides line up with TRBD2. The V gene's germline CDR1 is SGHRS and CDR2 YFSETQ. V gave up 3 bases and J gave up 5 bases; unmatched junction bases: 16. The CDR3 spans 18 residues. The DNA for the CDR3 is TGCGCCAGCAGCTCGACCCTTATAATAGCGGGAGACGAAGATACGCAGTATTTT. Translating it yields CASSSTLIIAGDEDTQYF.

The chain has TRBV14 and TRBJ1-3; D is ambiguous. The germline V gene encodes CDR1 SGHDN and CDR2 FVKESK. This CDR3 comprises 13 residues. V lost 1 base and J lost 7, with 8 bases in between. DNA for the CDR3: TGTGCCAGCAGCCAAGGAGGTTCGAACACCATATATTTT. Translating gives CASSQGGSNTIYF.

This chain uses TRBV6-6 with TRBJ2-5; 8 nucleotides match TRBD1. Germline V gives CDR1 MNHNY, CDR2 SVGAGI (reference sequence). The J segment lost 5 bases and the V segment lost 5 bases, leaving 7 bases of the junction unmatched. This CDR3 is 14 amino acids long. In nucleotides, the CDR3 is TGTGCCAGCAGTCGGCCAGGGGGCTGGGAGACCCAGTACTTC. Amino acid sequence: CASSRPGGWETQYF.

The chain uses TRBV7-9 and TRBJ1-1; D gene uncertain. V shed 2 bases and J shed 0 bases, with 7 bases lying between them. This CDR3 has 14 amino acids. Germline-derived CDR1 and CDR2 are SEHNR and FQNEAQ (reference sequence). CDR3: CASSLYGVNTEAFF. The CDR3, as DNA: TGTGCCAGCAGCTTATACGGGGTGAACACTGAAGCTTTCTTT. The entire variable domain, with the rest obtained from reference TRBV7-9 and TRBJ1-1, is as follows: DTGVSQNPRHKITKRGQNVTFRCDPISEHNRLYWYRQTLGQGPEFLTYFQNEAQLEKSRLLSDRFSAERPKGSFSTLEIQRTEQGDSAMYLCASSLYGVNTEAFFGQGTRLTVV.

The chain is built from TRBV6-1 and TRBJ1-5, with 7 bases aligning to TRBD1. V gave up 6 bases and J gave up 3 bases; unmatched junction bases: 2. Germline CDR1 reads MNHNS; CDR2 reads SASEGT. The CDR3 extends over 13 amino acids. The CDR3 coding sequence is TGTGCCAGCAGACAGGGGCTCAATCAGCCCCAGCATTTT. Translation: CASRQGLNQPQHF.

The CDR3, as DNA: TGTGCCAGCAGTTACGCCGGGACTAGCCCTTACGAGCAGTACTTC. Protein: CASSYAGTSPYEQYF. The rearrangement links TRBV6-5 to TRBJ2-7, with 9 positions matching TRBD2. CDR1 and CDR2 (germline): MNHEY, SVGAGI. V lost 2 bases to trimming and J lost 4 bases; unmatched junction nucleotides: 6. The CDR3 is 15 amino acids.

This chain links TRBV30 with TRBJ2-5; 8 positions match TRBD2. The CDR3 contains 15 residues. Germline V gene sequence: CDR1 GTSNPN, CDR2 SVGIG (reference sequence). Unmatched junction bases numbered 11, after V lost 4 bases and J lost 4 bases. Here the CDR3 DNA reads TGTGCCTGGACTCGGGGAGCGGGAGTGCCAGAGACCCAGTACTTC. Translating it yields CAWTRGAGVPETQYF.

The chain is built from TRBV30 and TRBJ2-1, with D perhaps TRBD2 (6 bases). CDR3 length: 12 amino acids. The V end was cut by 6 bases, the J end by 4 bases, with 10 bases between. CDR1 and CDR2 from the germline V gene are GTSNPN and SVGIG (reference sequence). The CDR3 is CACNGRYNEQFF. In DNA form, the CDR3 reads TGTGCCTGCAACGGGAGATACAATGAGCAGTTCTTC.

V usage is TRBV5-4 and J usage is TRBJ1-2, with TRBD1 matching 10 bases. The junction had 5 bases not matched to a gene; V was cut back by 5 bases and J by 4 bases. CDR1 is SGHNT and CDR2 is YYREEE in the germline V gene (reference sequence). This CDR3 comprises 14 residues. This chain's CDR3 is CASRRTGGTYGYTF. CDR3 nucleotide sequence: TGTGCCAGCAGGCGGACAGGGGGAACCTATGGCTACACCTTC.

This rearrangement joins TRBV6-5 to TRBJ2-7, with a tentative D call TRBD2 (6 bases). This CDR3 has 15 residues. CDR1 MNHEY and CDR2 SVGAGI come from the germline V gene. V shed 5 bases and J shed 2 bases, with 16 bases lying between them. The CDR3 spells CASSRFRESPYEQYF. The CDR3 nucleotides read TGTGCCAGCAGTCGCTTTCGGGAGTCACCCTACGAGCAGTACTTC.

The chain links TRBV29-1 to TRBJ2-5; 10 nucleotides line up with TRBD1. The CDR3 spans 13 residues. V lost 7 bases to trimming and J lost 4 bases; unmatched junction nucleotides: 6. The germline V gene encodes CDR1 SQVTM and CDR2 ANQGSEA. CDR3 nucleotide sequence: TGCAGCGCCCGACAGGGGGCTCGAGAGACCCAGTACTTC. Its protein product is CSARQGARETQYF.

The CDR3 region is CASSSHRGRNTEAFF. The CDR3, as DNA: TGTGCCAGCAGCTCCCACAGGGGACGGAACACTGAAGCTTTCTTT. V and J are TRBV11-2 and TRBJ1-1, with 7 bases matching TRBD1. V dropped 4 bases and J dropped 1; count of bases not matched to a gene: 6. The germline V gene has CDR1 SGHAT and CDR2 FQNNGV. The CDR3 has 15 residues.

The CDR3 sequence is CASSPRGGEEKLFF. CDR3 bases: TGTGCCAGCTCACCCCGGGGGGGGGAAGAAAAACTGTTTTTT. V and J are TRBV18 and TRBJ1-4, with D perhaps matching TRBD1 (5 bases). Germline V gives CDR1 KGHSH, CDR2 LQKENI. V lost 3 bases, J lost 8 bases, and 13 bases lay in between. The CDR3 has 14 amino acids.

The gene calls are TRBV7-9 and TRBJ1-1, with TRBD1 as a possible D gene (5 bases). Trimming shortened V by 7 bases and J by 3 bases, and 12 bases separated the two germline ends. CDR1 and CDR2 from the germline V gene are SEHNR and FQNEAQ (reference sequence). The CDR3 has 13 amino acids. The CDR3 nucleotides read TGTGCCAGCACCCCCGGGGGGGACACTGAAGCTTTCTTT. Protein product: CASTPGGDTEAFF.

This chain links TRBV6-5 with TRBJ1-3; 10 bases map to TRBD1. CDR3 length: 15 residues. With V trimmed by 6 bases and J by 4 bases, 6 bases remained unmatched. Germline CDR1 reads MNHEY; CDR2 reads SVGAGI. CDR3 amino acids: CASSLGTGDGNTIYF. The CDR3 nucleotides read TGTGCCAGCAGCCTGGGGACAGGGGACGGAAACACCATATATTTT.

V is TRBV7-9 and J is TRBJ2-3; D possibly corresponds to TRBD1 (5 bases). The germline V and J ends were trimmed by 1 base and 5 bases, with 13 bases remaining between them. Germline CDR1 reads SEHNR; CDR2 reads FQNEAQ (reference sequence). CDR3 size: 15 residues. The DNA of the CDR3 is TGTGCCAGCAGCTTAGTTTCAGGGCGCGGAGATACGCAGTATTTT. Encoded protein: CASSLVSGRGDTQYF. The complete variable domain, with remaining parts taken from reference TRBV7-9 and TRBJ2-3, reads DTGVSQNPRHKITKRGQNVTFRCDPISEHNRLYWYRQTLGQGPEFLTYFQNEAQLEKSRLLSDRFSAERPKGSFSTLEIQRTEQGDSAMYLCASSLVSGRGDTQYFGPGTRLTVL.

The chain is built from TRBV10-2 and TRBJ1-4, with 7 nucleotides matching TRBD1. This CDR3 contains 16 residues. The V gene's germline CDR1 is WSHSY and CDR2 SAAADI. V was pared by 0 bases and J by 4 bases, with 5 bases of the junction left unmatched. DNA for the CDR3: TGCGCCAGCAGTGAGTCAACGACAGGGTATAATGAAAAACTGTTTTTT. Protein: CASSESTTGYNEKLFF.

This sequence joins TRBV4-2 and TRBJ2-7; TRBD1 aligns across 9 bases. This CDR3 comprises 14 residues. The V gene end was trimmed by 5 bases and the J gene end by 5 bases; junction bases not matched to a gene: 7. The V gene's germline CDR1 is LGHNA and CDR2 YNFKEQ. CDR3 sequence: CASSSSGTGNEQYF. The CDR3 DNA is TGTGCCAGCAGCTCGTCCGGGACAGGGAACGAGCAGTACTTC.

The CDR3 spells CAWSVHVDTEAFF. The CDR3 DNA reads as TGTGCCTGGAGTGTACATGTGGACACTGAAGCTTTCTTT. The chain is built from TRBV30 and TRBJ1-1; the D is unclear. The germline V gene encodes CDR1 GTSNPN and CDR2 SVGIG (reference sequence). The CDR3 loop spans 13 amino acids. V was pared by 0 bases and J by 3 bases, with 8 bases between.

The CDR3, as DNA: TGTGCCAGCAGCCAAGGACTAGCGGGACTTGCTAGCACAGATACGCAGTATTTT. Translating gives CASSQGLAGLASTDTQYF. The chain couples TRBV7-9 to TRBJ2-3; 12 bases map to TRBD2. Trimming removed 5 bases from V and 0 bases from J; junction bases left unmatched: 9. Per germline, CDR1 SEHNR and CDR2 FQNEAQ (reference sequence). CDR3 length: 18 amino acids. The full variable domain, with the rest looked up from reference TRBV7-9 and TRBJ2-3, is DTGVSQNPRHKITKRGQNVTFRCDPISEHNRLYWYRQTLGQGPEFLTYFQNEAQLEKSRLLSDRFSAERPKGSFSTLEIQRTEQGDSAMYLCASSQGLAGLASTDTQYFGPGTRLTVL.

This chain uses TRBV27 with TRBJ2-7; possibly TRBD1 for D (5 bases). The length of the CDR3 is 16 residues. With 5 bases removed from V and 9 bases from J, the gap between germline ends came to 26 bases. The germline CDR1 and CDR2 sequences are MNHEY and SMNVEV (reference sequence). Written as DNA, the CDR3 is TGTGCCAGCAGTCCCGTGACAGAATCTCGCCCTTACTGGCAGTACTTC. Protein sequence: CASSPVTESRPYWQYF.

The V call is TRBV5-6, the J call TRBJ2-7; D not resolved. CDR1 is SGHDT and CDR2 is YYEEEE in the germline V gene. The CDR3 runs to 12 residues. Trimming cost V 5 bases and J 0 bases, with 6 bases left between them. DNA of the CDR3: TGTGCCAGCAGGGGCGACTCCTACGAGCAGTACTTC. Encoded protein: CASRGDSYEQYF.

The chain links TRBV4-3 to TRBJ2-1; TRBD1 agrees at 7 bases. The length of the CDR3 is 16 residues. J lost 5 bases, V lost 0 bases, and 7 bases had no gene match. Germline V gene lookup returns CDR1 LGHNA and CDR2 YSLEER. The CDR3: CASSQDPGQPNNEQFF. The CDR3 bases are TGCGCCAGCAGCCAAGACCCGGGACAGCCAAACAATGAGCAGTTCTTC.

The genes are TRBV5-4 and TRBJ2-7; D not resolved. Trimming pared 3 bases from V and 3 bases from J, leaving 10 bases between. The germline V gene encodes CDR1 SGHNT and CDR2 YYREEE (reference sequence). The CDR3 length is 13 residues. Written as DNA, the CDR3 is TGTGCCAGCAGCTCCACTCCCCACTACGAGCAGTACTTC. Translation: CASSSTPHYEQYF.

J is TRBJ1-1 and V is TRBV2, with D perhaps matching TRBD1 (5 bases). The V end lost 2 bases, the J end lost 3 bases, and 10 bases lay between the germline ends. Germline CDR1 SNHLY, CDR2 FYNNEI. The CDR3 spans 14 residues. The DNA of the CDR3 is TGTGCCAGCAGTGAAACGCGGGGGTACACTGAAGCTTTCTTT. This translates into CASSETRGYTEAFF.

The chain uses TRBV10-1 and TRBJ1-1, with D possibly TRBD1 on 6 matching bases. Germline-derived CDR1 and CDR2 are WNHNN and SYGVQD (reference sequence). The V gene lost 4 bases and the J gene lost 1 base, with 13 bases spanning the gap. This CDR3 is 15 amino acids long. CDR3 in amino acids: CASSAAGDANTEAFF. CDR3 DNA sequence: TGCGCCAGCAGTGCGGCAGGGGATGCGAACACTGAAGCTTTCTTT.

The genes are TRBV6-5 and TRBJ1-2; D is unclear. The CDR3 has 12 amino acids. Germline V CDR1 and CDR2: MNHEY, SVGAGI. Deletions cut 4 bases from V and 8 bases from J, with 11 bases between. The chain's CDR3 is CASSSSGGGYTF. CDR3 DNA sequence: TGTGCCAGCAGTTCCTCCGGAGGGGGCTACACCTTC.

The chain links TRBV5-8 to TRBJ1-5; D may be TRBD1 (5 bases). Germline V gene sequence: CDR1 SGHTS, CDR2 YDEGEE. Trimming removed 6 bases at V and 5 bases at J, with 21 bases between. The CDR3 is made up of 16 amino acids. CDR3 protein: CASTHRRGVSDQPQHF. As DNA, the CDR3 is TGTGCCAGCACCCACCGGCGGGGGGTGTCTGATCAGCCCCAGCATTTT. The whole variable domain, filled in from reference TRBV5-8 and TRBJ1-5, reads EAGVTQSPTHLIKTRGQQATLRCSPISGHTSVYWYQQALGLGLQFLLWYDEGEERNRGNFPPRFSGRQFPNYSSELNVNALELEDSALYLCASTHRRGVSDQPQHFGDGTRLSIL.

CDR3 coding DNA: TGCGCCAGCAGCCCCAAGCCTAGCGGGAGTTACAATGAGCAGTTCTTC. Protein product: CASSPKPSGSYNEQFF. This chain links TRBV5-1 with TRBJ2-1; 10 bases are shared with TRBD2. The germline gives CDR1 SGHRS, CDR2 YFSETQ. The CDR3 is 16 residues long. The trim removed 4 bases at V and 4 bases at J, leaving 8 bases unmatched. The variable domain in full, completed from reference TRBV5-1 and TRBJ2-1, reads KAGVTQTPRYLIKTRGQQVTLSCSPISGHRSVSWYQQTPGQGLQFLFEYFSETQRNKGNFPGRFSGRQFSNSRSEMNVSTLELGDSALYLCASSPKPSGSYNEQFFGPGTRLTVL.

The CDR3 nucleotides read TGTGCCTGGAGTCCGACAGGAGATCAGCCCCAGCATTTT. Translating it yields CAWSPTGDQPQHF. The V gene is TRBV30, the J gene TRBJ1-5, with D perhaps matching TRBD1 (6 bases). Germline V CDR1 and CDR2: GTSNPN, SVGIG (reference sequence). The CDR3 length is 13 residues. Trimming removed 2 bases from V and 5 bases from J, with 10 bases in between.